This T cell receptor beta chain came from a study of cytomegalovirus exposure and HLA in healthy donors. Per the germline V gene, CDR1 is GTSNPN and CDR2 is SVGIG (reference sequence). The V end lost 5 bases, the J end lost 4 bases, and 6 bases lay between the germline ends. The CDR3 covers 11 residues. Clones were sequenced by immunoSEQ multiplex PCR, and TCRdb holds only the in-frame ones, with some missing. The repertoire consists of around 65,000 clones, with over 90% occurring once and the leading ten covering 5.3%. The specimen was PBMCs. The clonotype originates from a young man in good health and CMV-seropositive. This chain joins TRBV30 and TRBJ1-5; possibly TRBD1 for D (5 bases). The CDR3 spells CAWGANQPQHF. The DNA for the CDR3 is TGTGCCTGGGGGGCTAATCAGCCCCAGCATTTT.